This TCR beta chain came from a study of breast tumors, draining lymph nodes, adjacent tissues. Whole-study findings and limits: Compared with lymph nodes, tumors were less diverse; compared with nontumor tissue, more. Luminal-like breast cancer showed significantly higher tumor–nontumor repertoire similarity than basal-like. That most tumor T cells come from lymph nodes remained unproven.

Axillary draining lymph nodes of breast cancer patients supplied the node samples. Germline V gives CDR1 LNHDA, CDR2 SQIVND (reference sequence). The V gene lost 5 bases and the J gene lost 9 bases, with 11 bases spanning the gap. The CDR3 loop spans 13 amino acids. TCRdb used MiXCR to reprocess the multiplex PCR reads, holding one entry per CDR3 protein. There are about 220,000 distinct CDR3 sequences in the sample; less than 45% occur only once, and 3.6% lies in the top ten. This clonotype rates as medium-sized (0.01 to 0.1%). Its cognate antigen is unknown. The sample consisted of axillary lymph node tissue. This TCR came from a female donor with breast cancer. Some clones in this sample may be carry-over from other donors' samples. The genes are TRBV19 and TRBJ1-6; no definite D call. The CDR3 nucleotides are TGTGCCAGTAGTGCTTCTGAGGGTTCACCCCTCCACTTT. Translation: CASSASEGSPLHF. Full variable domain (remainder filled in from reference TRBV19 and TRBJ1-6): DGGITQSPKYLFRKEGQNVTLSCEQNLNHDAMYWYRQDPGQGLRLIYYSQIVNDFQKGDIAEGYSVSREKKESFPLTVTSAQKNPTAFYLCASSASEGSPLHFGNGTRLTVT.